The entry below gives a single T cell receptor (beta chain) sequence along with its context. Antigen unknown. CDR3 size: 13 residues. V shed 9 bases, J shed 9 bases, and the junction held 3 bases outside the gene matches. The germline V gene encodes CDR1 SNHLY and CDR2 FYNNEI. 60 Vbeta and 13 Jbeta primers were used in PCR. Only in-frame clones appear in the TCRdb table, and some are missing; sequencing was by immunoSEQ multiplex PCR. The sample holds roughly 98,000 clones, approximately 72% seen once. These data belong to a study of cytomegalovirus exposure and HLA in healthy donors. Study findings and constraints: Rare sequences made up most TCRs, while some public TCRs were found in many donors.

The V and J genes are TRBV2 and TRBJ2-1, with 15 positions matching TRBD2. This sequence was found in a woman in her sixties or seventies in good health and CMV-seropositive. The specimen sequenced was PBMCs. This CDR3 reads CARGGLAGGEQFF. DNA for the CDR3: TGTGCCAGAGGGGGACTAGCGGGAGGTGAGCAGTTCTTC. The full variable domain, completed using reference TRBV2 and TRBJ2-1, is EPEVTQTPSHQVTQMGQEVILRCVPISNHLYFYWYRQILGQKVEFLVSFYNNEISEKSEIFDDQFSVERPDGSNFTLKIRSTKLEDSAMYFCARGGLAGGEQFFGPGTRLTVL.